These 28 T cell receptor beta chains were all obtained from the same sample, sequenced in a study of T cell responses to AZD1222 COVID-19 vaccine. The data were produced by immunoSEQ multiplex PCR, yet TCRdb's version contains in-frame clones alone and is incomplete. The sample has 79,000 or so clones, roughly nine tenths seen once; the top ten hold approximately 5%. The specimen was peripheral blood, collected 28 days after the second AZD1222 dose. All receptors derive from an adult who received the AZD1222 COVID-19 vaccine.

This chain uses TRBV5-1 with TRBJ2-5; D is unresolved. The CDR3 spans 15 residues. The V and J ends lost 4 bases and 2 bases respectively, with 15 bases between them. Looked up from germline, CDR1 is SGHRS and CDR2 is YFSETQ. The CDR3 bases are TGCGCCAGCAGCCTCGCCCTGAGTAGTCAAGAGACCCAGTACTTC. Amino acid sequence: CASSLALSSQETQYF.

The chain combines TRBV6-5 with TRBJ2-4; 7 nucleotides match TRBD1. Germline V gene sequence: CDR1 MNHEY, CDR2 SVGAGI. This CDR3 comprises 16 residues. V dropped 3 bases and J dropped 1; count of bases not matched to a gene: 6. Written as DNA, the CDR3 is TGTGCCAGCAGTTATCGAGTACAGGGGGCCAAAAACATTCAGTACTTC. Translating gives CASSYRVQGAKNIQYF.

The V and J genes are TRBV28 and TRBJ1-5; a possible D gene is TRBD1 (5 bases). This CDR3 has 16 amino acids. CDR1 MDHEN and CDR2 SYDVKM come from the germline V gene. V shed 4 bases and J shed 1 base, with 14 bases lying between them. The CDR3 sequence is CASSSRVGGSNQPQHF. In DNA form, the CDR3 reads TGTGCCAGCAGTTCGCGTGTGGGGGGAAGCAATCAGCCCCAGCATTTT.

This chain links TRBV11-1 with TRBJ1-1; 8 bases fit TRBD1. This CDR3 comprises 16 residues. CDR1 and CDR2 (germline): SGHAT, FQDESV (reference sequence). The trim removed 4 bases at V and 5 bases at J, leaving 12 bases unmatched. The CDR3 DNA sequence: TGTGCCAGCAGCTCCGGACAGGGTATGAGTGGAACTGAAGCTTTCTTT. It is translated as CASSSGQGMSGTEAFF.

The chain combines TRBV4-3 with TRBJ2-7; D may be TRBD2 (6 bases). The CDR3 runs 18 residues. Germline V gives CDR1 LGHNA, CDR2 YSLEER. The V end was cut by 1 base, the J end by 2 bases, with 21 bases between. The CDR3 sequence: CASSQGVSGRGQTYEQYF. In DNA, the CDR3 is TGCGCCAGCAGCCAAGGAGTATCCGGGAGAGGTCAAACCTACGAGCAGTACTTC.

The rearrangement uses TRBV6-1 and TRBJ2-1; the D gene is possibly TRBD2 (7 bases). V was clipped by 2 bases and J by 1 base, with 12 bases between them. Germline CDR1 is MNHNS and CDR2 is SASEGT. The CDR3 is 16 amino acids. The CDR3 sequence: CASSEWGGGSYNEQFF. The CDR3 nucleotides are TGTGCCAGCAGTGAATGGGGAGGGGGATCCTACAATGAGCAGTTCTTC.

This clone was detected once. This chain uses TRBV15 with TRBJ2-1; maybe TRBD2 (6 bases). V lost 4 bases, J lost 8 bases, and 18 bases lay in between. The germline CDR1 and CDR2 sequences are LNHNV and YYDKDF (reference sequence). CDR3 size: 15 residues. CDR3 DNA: TGTGCCACCAGCAAACTAGATTCCGGGGGATATGAGCAGTTCTTC. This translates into CATSKLDSGGYEQFF.

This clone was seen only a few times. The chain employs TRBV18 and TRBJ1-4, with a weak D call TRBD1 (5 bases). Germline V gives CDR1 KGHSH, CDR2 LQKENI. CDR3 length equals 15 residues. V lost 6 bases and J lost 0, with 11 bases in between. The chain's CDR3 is CASSMTVATNEKLFF. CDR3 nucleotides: TGTGCCAGCTCTATGACAGTAGCAACTAATGAAAAACTGTTTTTT.

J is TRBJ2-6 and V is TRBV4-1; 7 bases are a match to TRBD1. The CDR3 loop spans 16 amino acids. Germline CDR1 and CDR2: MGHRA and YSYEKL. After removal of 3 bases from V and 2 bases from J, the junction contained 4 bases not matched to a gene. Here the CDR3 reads CASSQATGAGANVLTF. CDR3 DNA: TGCGCCAGCAGCCAGGCTACAGGGGCTGGGGCCAACGTCCTGACTTTC.

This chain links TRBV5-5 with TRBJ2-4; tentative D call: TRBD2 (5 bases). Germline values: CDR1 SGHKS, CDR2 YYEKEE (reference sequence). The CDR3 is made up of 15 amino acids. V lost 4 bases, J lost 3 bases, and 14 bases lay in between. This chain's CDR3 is CASSTSGPNKNIQYF. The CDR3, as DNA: TGTGCCAGCAGCACAAGCGGACCGAACAAAAACATTCAGTACTTC.

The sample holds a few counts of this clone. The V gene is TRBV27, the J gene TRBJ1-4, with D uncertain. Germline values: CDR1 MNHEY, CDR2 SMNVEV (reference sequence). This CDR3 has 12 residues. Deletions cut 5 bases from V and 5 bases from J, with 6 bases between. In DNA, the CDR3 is TGTGCCAGCAGTCCCCTAAATGAAAAACTGTTTTTT. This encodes CASSPLNEKLFF.

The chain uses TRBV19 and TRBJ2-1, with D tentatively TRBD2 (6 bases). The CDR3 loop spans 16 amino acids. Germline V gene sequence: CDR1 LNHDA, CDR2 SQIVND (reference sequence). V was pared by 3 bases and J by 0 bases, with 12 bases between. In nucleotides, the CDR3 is TGTGCCAGTAGTATTTTGGCGGGGAGCTCCTACAATGAGCAGTTCTTC. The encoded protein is CASSILAGSSYNEQFF.

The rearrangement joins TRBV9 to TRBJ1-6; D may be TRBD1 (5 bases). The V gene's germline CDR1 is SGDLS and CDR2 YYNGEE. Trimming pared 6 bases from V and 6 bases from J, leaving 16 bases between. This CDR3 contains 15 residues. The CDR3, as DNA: TGTGCCAGCACCATAGGGGCGGGGGTTAATTCACCCCTCCACTTT. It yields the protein CASTIGAGVNSPLHF.

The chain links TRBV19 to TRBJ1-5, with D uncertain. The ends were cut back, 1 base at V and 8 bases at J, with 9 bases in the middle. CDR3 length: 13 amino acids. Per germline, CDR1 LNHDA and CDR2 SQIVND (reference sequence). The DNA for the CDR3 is TGTGCCAGTAGTATAGTGAGGACGGAGCCCCAGCATTTT. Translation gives CASSIVRTEPQHF.

This CDR3 is CASSTTESNQPQHF. DNA for the CDR3: TGTGCCAGTAGTACGACAGAGAGCAATCAGCCCCAGCATTTT. This chain links TRBV19 with TRBJ1-5, with a possible D match to TRBD1 (5 bases). The V gene lost 4 bases and the J gene lost 1 base, with 8 bases spanning the gap. This CDR3 contains 14 residues. The germline gives CDR1 LNHDA, CDR2 SQIVND (reference sequence).

CDR3 bases: TGTGCCAGCAGTTACGGGTACTCCTACGAGCAGTACTTC. This sequence encodes CASSYGYSYEQYF. This chain links TRBV6-5 with TRBJ2-7; D ambiguous. V lost 2 bases to trimming and J lost 0 bases, with 5 bases between them. The germline V gene encodes CDR1 MNHEY and CDR2 SVGAGI. The CDR3 has 13 amino acids.

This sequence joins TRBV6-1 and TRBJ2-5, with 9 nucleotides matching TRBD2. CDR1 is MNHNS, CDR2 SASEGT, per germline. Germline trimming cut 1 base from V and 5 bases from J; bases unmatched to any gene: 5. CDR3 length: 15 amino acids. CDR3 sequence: CASSEVGTSYETQYF. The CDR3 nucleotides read TGTGCCAGCAGTGAAGTGGGGACTAGCTACGAGACCCAGTACTTC.

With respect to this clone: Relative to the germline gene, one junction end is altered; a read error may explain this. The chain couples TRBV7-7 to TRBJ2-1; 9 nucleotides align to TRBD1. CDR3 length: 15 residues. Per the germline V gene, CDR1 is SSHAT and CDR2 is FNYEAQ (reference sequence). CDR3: CASSSPGQGSNEQFF. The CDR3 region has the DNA TGTGCTAGCAGCTCGCCGGGACAGGGATCCAATGAGCAGTTCTTC.

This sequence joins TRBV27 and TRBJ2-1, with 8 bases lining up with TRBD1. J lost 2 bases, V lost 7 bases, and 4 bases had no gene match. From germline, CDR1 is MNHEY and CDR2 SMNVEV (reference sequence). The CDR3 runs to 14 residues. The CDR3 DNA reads TGTGCCAGCAACGACAGGGGAACCTACAATGAGCAGTTCTTC. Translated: CASNDRGTYNEQFF.

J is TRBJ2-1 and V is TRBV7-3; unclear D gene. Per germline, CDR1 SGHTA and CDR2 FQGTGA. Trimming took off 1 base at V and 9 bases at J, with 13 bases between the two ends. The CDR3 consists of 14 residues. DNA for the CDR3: TGTGCCAGCAGCTTAATAGGCGGCCGGAGTGAGCAGTTCTTC. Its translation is CASSLIGGRSEQFF.

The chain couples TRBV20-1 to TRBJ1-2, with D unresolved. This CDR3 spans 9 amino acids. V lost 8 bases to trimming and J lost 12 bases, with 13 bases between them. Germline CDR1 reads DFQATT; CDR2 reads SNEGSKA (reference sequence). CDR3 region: CSTIEQDTF. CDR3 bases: TGCAGTACCATCGAGCAAGACACCTTC.

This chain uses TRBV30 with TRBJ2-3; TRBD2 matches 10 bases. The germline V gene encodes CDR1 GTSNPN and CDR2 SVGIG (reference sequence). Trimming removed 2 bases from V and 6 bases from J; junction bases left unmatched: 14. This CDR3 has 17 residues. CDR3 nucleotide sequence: TGTGCCTGGAGTAAGGTATTAGCGGGGGGAATAGGGGATACGCAGTATTTT. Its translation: CAWSKVLAGGIGDTQYF.

The CDR3 nucleotides are TGTGCCAGCAGCCTCCCTAGCGGGGGGGGCTACAATGAGCAGTTCTTC. As protein: CASSLPSGGGYNEQFF. The chain is built from TRBV5-5 and TRBJ2-1; 12 bases are a match to TRBD2. The CDR3 runs to 16 residues. V shed 4 bases and J 3 bases; nucleotides not matched to a gene: 5. Germline V lookup: CDR1 SGHKS, CDR2 YYEKEE (reference sequence).

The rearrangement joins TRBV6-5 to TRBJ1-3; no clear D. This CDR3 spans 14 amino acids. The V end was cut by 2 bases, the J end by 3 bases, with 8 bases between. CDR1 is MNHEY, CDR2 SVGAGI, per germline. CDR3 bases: TGTGCCAGCAGTTACGAAAGAAGTGGAAACACCATATATTTT. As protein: CASSYERSGNTIYF.

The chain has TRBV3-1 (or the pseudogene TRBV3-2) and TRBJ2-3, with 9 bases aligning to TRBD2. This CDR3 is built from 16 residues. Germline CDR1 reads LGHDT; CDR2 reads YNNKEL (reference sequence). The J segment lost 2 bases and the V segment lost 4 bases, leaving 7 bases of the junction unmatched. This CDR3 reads CASSLLAGFTTDTQYF. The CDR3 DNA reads TGTGCCAGCAGCCTTCTAGCGGGGTTCACCACAGATACGCAGTATTTT.

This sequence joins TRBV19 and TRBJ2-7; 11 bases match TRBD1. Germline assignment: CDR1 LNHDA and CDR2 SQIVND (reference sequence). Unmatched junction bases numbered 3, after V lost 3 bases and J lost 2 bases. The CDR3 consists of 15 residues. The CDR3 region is CASSMDRGQAYEQYF. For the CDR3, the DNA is TGTGCCAGTAGTATGGACAGGGGGCAGGCCTACGAGCAGTACTTC.

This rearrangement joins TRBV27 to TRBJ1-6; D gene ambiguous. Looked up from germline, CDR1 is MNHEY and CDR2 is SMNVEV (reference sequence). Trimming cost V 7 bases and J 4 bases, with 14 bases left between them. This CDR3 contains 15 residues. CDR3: CASKPRANYNSPLHF. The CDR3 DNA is TGTGCCAGCAAACCGCGGGCCAATTATAATTCACCCCTCCACTTT.

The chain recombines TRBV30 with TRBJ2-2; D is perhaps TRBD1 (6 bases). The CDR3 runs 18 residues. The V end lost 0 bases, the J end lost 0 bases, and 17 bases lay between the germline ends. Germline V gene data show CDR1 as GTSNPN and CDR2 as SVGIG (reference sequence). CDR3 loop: CAWSVSWTAGPNTGELFF. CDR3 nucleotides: TGTGCCTGGAGTGTGTCCTGGACAGCCGGCCCGAACACCGGGGAGCTGTTTTTT.